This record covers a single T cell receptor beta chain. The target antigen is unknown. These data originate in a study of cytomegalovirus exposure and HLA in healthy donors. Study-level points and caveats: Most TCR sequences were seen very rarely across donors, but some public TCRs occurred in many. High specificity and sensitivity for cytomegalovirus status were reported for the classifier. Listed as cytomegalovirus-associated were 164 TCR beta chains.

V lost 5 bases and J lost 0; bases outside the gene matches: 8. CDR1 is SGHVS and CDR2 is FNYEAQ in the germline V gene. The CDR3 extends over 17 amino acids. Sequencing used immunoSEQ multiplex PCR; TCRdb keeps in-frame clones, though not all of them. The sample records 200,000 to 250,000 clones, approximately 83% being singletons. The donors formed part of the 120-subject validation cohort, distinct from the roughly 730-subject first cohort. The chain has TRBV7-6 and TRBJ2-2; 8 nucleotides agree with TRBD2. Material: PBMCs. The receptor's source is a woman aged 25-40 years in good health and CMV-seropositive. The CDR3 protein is CASSRTISGTNTGELFF. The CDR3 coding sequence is TGTGCCAGCAGCCGAACTATTAGCGGGACGAACACCGGGGAGCTGTTTTTT.